This T cell receptor beta chain was recovered during a study of identical twins. About this clonotype: Its antigen is undetermined. The junction differs from germline at one of its ends, possibly a read error.

Study-wide results and caveats: A lower insertion count was a feature of abundant cord blood beta clonotypes, with no such feature in memory repertoires. Alpha sequences out of frame and shared by twins had excess low generation probability.

From the 5' RACE reads, TCRdb called clonotypes with MiXCR, one entry per CDR3 protein. The sample includes approximately 470,000 distinct CDR3 sequences, over 12% of them seen just once. This sample also belongs to another study, concerning yellow fever vaccine responses in identical twins. From that second work: Twins' vaccine T cell responses were reported to seem partly convergent and partly personalized.

The specimen sequenced was CD4+ T cells sorted from blood. The sequence derives from a woman aged 18 to 35 in good health.

This chain's CDR3 is CPSIGLQNTGELFF. CDR3 sequence (DNA): TGTCCCAGCATCGGACTACAGAACACCGGGGAGCTGTTTTTT. The chain combines TRBV28 with TRBJ2-2; D possibly corresponds to TRBD2 (6 bases). Germline values: CDR1 MDHEN, CDR2 SYDVKM. The CDR3 covers 14 residues.